Listed here is a single T cell receptor beta chain. The antigen remains unidentified. These data come from a study of T cell responses to AZD1222 COVID-19 vaccine. Study as a whole: Some second doses came at about 4 weeks and others at about 12 weeks; these were pooled.

The method was immunoSEQ multiplex PCR; TCRdb's version includes in-frame clones alone and lacks a portion of them. The sample yields roughly 76,000 clones, approximately 90% seen once. Study-wide points: Vaccination with two AZD1222 doses was followed by a rise in Spike-specific TCR breadth and depth. Only a handful of AZD1222 recipients tested seropositive at baseline. Donors were largely white British and mainly female; clonal diversity was possibly underestimated.

Sequenced here: peripheral blood, sampled on day 0 of AZD1222 vaccination. This sequence was found in an adult in good health.

The CDR3 protein is CASSPSRDRGLWSNQPQHF. The CDR3, as DNA: TGTGCCAGCAGTCCCAGCCGGGACAGGGGGCTATGGAGCAATCAGCCCCAGCATTTT. The V call is TRBV28, the J call TRBJ1-5, with 12 bases fitting TRBD1. The germline V gene encodes CDR1 MDHEN and CDR2 SYDVKM. This CDR3 has 19 residues. V was pared by 5 bases and J by 1 base, with 12 bases of the junction left unmatched.